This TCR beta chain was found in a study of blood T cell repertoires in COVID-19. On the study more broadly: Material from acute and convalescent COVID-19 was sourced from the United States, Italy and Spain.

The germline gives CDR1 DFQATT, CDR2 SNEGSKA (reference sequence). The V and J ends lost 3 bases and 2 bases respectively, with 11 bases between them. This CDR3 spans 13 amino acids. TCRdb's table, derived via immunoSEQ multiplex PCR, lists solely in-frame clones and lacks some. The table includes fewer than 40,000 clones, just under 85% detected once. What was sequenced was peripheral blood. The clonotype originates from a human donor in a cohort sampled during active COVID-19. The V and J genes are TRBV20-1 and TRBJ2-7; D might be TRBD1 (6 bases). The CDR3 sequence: CSASRDNTYEQYF. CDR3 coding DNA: TGCAGTGCTAGTCGGGACAATACCTACGAGCAGTACTTC.